The rows below give T cell receptor beta chains drawn from one sample of a study of monozygotic twins with cystic fibrosis. The method was immunoSEQ multiplex PCR; TCRdb's version includes in-frame clones alone and lacks a portion of them. This sample has around 36,000 clones; over 60% occur once, and the top ten carry around 0.78%. The sample comprised blood. These receptors were taken from a girl aged 5 to 17 with cystic fibrosis. CDR3s include the opening cysteine and the closing phenylalanine or tryptophan. The D gene is left open where the match is weak. Size tells how often a clone was seen (once, few, many) or the class of an expanded clone, and some rows leave it out.

j_call,clone_size,v_call,d_call,cdr3_aa,cdr3_nt
TRBJ2-7,-,TRBV9,-,CASSLGNEQYF,TGTGCCAGCAGCCTAGGGAACGAGCAGTACTTC
TRBJ2-1,-,TRBV5-1,-,CASQEVNYNEQFF,TGCGCCAGCCAAGAGGTGAACTACAATGAGCAGTTCTTC
TRBJ2-1,-,TRBV11-2,TRBD2,CASSWTSGSKEQFF,TGTGCCAGCAGCTGGACTAGCGGGAGTAAGGAGCAGTTCTTC
TRBJ1-3,few,TRBV30,-,CAWSQQVYGNTIYF,TGTGCCTGGAGTCAACAGGTCTACGGAAACACCATATATTTT
TRBJ1-1,-,TRBV6-6,-,CASSYAGQGNTEAFF,TGTGCCAGCAGTTACGCGGGCCAGGGCAACACTGAAGCTTTCTTT
TRBJ2-4,-,TRBV5-6,-,CASSLGRAKNIQYF,TGTGCCAGCAGCTTGGGGAGGGCCAAAAACATTCAGTACTTC
TRBJ1-2,few,TRBV4-1,-,CASSQGLSNYGYTF,TGCGCCAGCAGCCAAGGACTGAGTAACTATGGCTACACCTTC
TRBJ2-5,-,TRBV29-1,-,CSVVWTEETQYF,TGCAGCGTTGTCTGGACGGAAGAGACCCAGTACTTC
TRBJ2-1,once,TRBV27,-,CAPIPRNEQFF,TGTGCCCCCATCCCCCGGAATGAGCAGTTCTTC
TRBJ2-3,-,TRBV28,-,CASSFRRTGDTQYF,TGTGCCAGCAGTTTCAGAAGGACGGGCGATACGCAGTATTTT
TRBJ1-4,few,TRBV2,-,CASSEGGTHLEKLFF,TGTGCCAGCAGTGAGGGGGGGACACACCTTGAAAAACTGTTTTTT
TRBJ2-2,few,TRBV28,TRBD1,CASITGTANTGELFF,TGTGCCAGCATTACCGGGACAGCGAACACCGGGGAGCTGTTTTTT
TRBJ2-2,-,TRBV11-1,-,CASSLGRNTGELFF,TGTGCCAGCAGCCTCGGACGGAACACCGGGGAGCTGTTTTTT
TRBJ2-4,-,TRBV2,-,CASSGGNFKNIQYF,TGTGCCAGCAGTGGTGGAAATTTCAAAAACATTCAGTACTTC
TRBJ1-1,-,TRBV7-8,TRBD1,CASSLPRTGMNTEAFF,TGTGCCAGCAGCTTACCCCGGACAGGGATGAACACTGAAGCTTTCTTT
TRBJ2-1,-,TRBV10-1,TRBD2,CASIRASGRKFGEQFF,TGCGCCAGCATTAGGGCTAGCGGGAGAAAATTCGGTGAGCAGTTCTTC
TRBJ2-2,-,TRBV4-2,TRBD2,CASSPRTSGTTGELFF,TGTGCCAGCAGCCCCAGGACTAGCGGGACCACCGGGGAGCTGTTTTTT
TRBJ1-4,-,TRBV7-2,-,CASSLTGRGEKLFF,TGTGCCAGCAGCTTAACAGGGCGAGGTGAAAAACTGTTTTTT
TRBJ1-2,-,TRBV6-6,-,CASSRQGGSTF,TGTGCCAGCAGCCGGCAGGGCGGAAGCACCTTC
TRBJ2-7,-,TRBV20-1,-,CSARTGLEQYF,TGCAGTGCTAGGACAGGTCTCGAGCAGTACTTC